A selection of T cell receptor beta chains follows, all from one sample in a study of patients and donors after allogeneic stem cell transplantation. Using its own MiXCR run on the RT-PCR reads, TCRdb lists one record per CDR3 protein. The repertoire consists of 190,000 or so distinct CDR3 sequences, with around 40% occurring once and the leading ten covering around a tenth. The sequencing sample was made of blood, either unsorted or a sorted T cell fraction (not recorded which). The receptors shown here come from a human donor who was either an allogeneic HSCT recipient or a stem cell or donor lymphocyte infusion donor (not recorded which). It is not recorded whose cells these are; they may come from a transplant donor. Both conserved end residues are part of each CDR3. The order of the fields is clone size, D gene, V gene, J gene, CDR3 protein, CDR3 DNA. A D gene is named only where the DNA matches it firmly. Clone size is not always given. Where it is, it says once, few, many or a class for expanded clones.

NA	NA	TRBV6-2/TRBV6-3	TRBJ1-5	CASGRVRVYQPQHF	TGTGCCAGCGGCCGGGTCAGGGTCTATCAGCCCCAGCATTTT
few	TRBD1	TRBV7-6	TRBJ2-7	CASSSKRGGTGSYEQYF	TGTGCCAGCAGCTCCAAAAGAGGAGGGACAGGGTCCTACGAGCAGTACTTC
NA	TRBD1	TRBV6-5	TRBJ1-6	CASSYFRDSYNSPLHF	TGTGCCAGCAGTTACTTTCGGGACAGCTATAATTCACCCCTCCACTTT
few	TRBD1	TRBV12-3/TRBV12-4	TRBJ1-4	CASRRDRGDEKLFF	TGTGCCAGCAGACGGGACAGGGGCGATGAAAAACTGTTTTTT
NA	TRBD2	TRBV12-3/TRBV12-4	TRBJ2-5	CASRPRTSGETQYF	TGTGCCAGCAGACCCCGGACTAGCGGGGAGACCCAGTACTTC
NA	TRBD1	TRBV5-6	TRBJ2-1	CASSILTGGKQFF	TGTGCCAGCAGCATACTTACAGGGGGGAAGCAGTTCTTC
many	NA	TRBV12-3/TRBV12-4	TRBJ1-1	CASSRGSGGTEAFF	TGTGCCAGCAGTCGAGGTTCAGGAGGGACTGAAGCTTTCTTT
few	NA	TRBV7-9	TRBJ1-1	CASSFANNRQAQNTEAFF	TGTGCCAGCAGCTTCGCAAATAACCGACAGGCCCAAAACACTGAAGCTTTCTTT
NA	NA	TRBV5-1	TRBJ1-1	CASSSSPTPGGTEAFF	TGCGCCAGCAGCTCGTCACCGACCCCGGGAGGCACTGAAGCTTTCTTT
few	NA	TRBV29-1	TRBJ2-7	CSVEDGSNYEQYF	TGCAGCGTTGAAGATGGCAGCAACTACGAGCAGTACTTC
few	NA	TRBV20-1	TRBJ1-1	CSAIQAQVKIGAFF	TGCAGTGCTATACAGGCCCAGGTCAAGATAGGGGCTTTCTTT
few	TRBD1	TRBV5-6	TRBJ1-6	CASSFHRGITLHF	TGTGCCAGCAGCTTTCACAGGGGGATCACCCTCCACTTT
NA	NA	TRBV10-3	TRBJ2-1	CAISESAAVSSYNEQFF	TGTGCCATCAGTGAGTCGGCGGCGGTAAGCTCCTACAATGAGCAGTTCTTC
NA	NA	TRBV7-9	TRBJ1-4	CASSLNGQSDEKLFF	TGTGCCAGCAGCTTAAACGGGCAGAGTGATGAAAAACTGTTTTTT
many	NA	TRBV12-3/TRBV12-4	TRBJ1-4	CASSASGAKLFF	TGTGCCAGCAGCGCCTCGGGAGCAAAACTGTTTTTT
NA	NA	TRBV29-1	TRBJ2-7	CSVLRGSARYEQYF	TGCAGCGTTTTGAGGGGGTCCGCCCGCTACGAGCAGTACTTC
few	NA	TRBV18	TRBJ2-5	CASSSGTEETQYF	TGTGCCAGCTCGTCCGGGACGGAAGAGACCCAGTACTTC
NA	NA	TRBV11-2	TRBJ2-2	CASKTVRGKNTGELFF	TGTGCCAGCAAGACCGTACGGGGGAAGAACACCGGGGAGCTGTTTTTT
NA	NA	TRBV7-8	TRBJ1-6	CASSFATGTNSPLHF	TGTGCCAGCAGCTTCGCCACAGGGACCAATTCACCCCTCCACTTT
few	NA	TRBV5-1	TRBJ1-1	CASSLNENTEAFF	TGCGCCAGCAGCTTGAACGAGAACACTGAAGCTTTCTTT
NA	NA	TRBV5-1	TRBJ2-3	CASMGPITDTQYF	TGCGCCAGCATGGGACCGATCACAGATACGCAGTATTTT
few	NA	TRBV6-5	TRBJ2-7	CASSNGLGSYEQYF	TGTGCCAGCAGTAACGGTTTAGGCTCCTACGAGCAGTACTTC
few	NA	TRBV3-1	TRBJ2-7	CASSLLGAGSYEQYF	TGTGCCAGCAGCCTTCTGGGGGCAGGCTCCTACGAGCAGTACTTC
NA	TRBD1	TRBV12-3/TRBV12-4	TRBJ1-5	CASSPTGGFSNQPQHF	TGTGCCAGCAGCCCTACAGGGGGCTTTAGCAATCAGCCCCAGCATTTT
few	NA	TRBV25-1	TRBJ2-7	CASSHSLGGYEMYEQYF	TGTGCCAGCAGTCATTCCCTTGGGGGGTACGAGATGTACGAGCAGTACTTC
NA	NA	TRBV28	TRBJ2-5	CASTPWLQETQYF	TGTGCCAGCACCCCGTGGCTACAAGAGACCCAGTACTTC
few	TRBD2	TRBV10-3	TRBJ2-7	CAISEGTSRDEQYF	TGTGCCATCAGTGAGGGGACTAGCCGGGACGAGCAGTACTTC
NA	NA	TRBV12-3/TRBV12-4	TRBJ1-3	CASSLEETVPYF	TGTGCCAGCAGTTTGGAGGAGACAGTGCCATATTTT
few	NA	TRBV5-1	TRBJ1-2	CASSLAVPGNYGYTF	TGCGCCAGCAGCTTGGCCGTACCGGGGAACTATGGCTACACCTTC
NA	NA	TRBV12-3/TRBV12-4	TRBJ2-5	CASKLDKWQETQYF	TGTGCCAGCAAACTGGACAAATGGCAAGAGACCCAGTACTTC
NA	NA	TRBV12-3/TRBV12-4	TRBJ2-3	CASSLRGLYTDTQYF	TGTGCCAGCAGTTTGCGGGGGCTCTACACAGATACGCAGTATTTT
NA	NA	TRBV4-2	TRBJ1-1	CASSQDLFTGGKTFF	TGTGCCAGCAGCCAAGATCTTTTCACCGGTGGAAAAACTTTCTTT